This T cell receptor beta chain is from a study of blood T cell repertoires in COVID-19. Study-level information: Sample material is recorded as cDNA or gDNA derived from T cells, B-cell-depleted T cells, or PBMCs.

Losses at the gene ends were 7 bases for V and 0 bases for J; bases not matched to a gene: 0. The germline gives CDR1 KGHDR, CDR2 SFDVKD. The CDR3 has 14 residues. Source study methods: It was from reference gene primer amplification that nucleated cell counts were estimated. The assay was immunoSEQ multiplex PCR, and TCRdb's table has in-frame clones only and misses some. Clone size and the V and J calls come from that table; the DNA yielded D and trimming. Found here are around 250,000 clones, around 83% of them singletons; the top ten hold approximately 1.4%. The receptor was isolated from a middle-aged woman who had recovered from COVID-19. Sequences were obtained from peripheral blood. The chain carries TRBV24-1 and TRBJ2-3; the match to TRBD2 covers 10 bases. The CDR3 region has the DNA TGTGCCACCAGGGGACTAGCGAGCACAGATACGCAGTATTTT. Residues: CATRGLASTDTQYF.